The next 20 T cell receptor beta chains were all read from a single sample in a study of relationships among human T cell subsets (dated by TCRdb to about 2010). Starting from positively selected CD4+ cells, anti-CD25 beads were used to select CD4+CD25+ regulatory T cells. Library creation used multiplex PCR. Sequencer: 454 GS FLX. Semiquantitative ARM-PCR was used to amplify the TCR alpha and beta CDR3 regions from mRNA. In ARM-PCR, tagged nested gene-specific primers were used first, and exponential amplification was then carried out by communal superprimers. The raw public reads went through TCRdb reprocessing: fastp at Q25, MiXCR clone calling, in-frame beta chains kept. Each record represents a unique CDR3 protein, reported with the most common genes and DNA among its rows. The sample yields about 14,000 distinct CDR3 sequences; about 60% were counted once. The top ten clones comprise roughly 1.9% of the sample.

What was sequenced was Tregs sorted from blood. The receptors here all came from a man aged 35 to 55 in good health.

V gene TRBV6-5 combines with J gene TRBJ2-5, with TRBD2 matching 8 bases. Trimming cost V 5 bases and J 6 bases; bases outside gene matches: 11. The CDR3 contains 15 residues. The germline V gene has CDR1 MNHEY and CDR2 SVGAGI. The CDR3 nucleotides read TGTGCCAGCAGTACCGGGACTAGGCGCGCCAAGACCCAGTACTTC. It yields the protein CASSTGTRRAKTQYF.

As for this clonotype: Mismatch with germline at one junction end may stem from a read error. CDR3 sequence reads: CASSSSGSQRTQYF. The CDR3 bases are TGCGCCAGCAGCTCCTCGGGATCCCAACGGACCCAGTACTTC. This sequence joins TRBV5-4 and TRBJ2-5; tentative D call: TRBD2 (5 bases). The CDR3 length is 14 residues. Looked up from germline, CDR1 is SGHNT and CDR2 is YYREEE (reference sequence).

The genes are TRBV11-2 and TRBJ2-5; D possibly corresponds to TRBD2 (5 bases). V dropped 5 bases and J dropped 3 bases, with 13 bases sitting between them. The germline gives CDR1 SGHAT, CDR2 FQNNGV. The CDR3 sequence is 14 residues long. The CDR3 sequence: CASSTSTRKETQYF. DNA for the CDR3: TGTGCCAGCAGCACATCTACTAGGAAAGAGACCCAGTACTTC.

This clonotype was recorded a few times. This chain connects TRBV5-4 to TRBJ1-5; the D is unclear. The CDR3 totals 15 residues. Germline V gene sequence: CDR1 SGHNT, CDR2 YYREEE (reference sequence). V gave up 4 bases and J gave up 2 bases, with 13 bases separating them. The DNA of the CDR3 is TGTGCCAGCAGCAACCCTGTTGTGGGCAATCAGCCCCAGCATTTT. As protein: CASSNPVVGNQPQHF.

The genes are TRBV20-1 and TRBJ1-2; maybe TRBD1 (6 bases). Trimming pared 5 bases from V and 4 bases from J, leaving 20 bases between. The CDR3 extends over 15 amino acids. CDR1 is DFQATT, CDR2 SNEGSKA, per germline (reference sequence). The CDR3 DNA reads as TGCAGTGCTTCGCCGGACAGCCCCCGACTCTATGGCTACACCTTC. Residues: CSASPDSPRLYGYTF.

This chain connects TRBV20-1 to TRBJ2-5; 9 bases are a match to TRBD2. CDR1 and CDR2 from the germline V gene are DFQATT and SNEGSKA (reference sequence). The CDR3 length is 14 residues. V dropped 6 bases and J dropped 5; count of bases not matched to a gene: 10. The CDR3 protein is CSARLAAASETQYF. CDR3 coding DNA: TGCAGTGCCAGACTAGCGGCGGCCTCGGAGACCCAGTACTTC.

Remarks on this clonotype: Compared with germline, one end of the junction differs, possibly owing to a read error. The CDR3 sequence is CASSFGTAEPKF. In DNA form, the CDR3 reads TGTGCCAGCAGCTTTGGTACAGCTGAACCAAAATTT. The chain uses TRBV11-3 and TRBJ1-1; D unclear. The germline V gene encodes CDR1 SGHNT and CDR2 YENEEA. This CDR3 is 12 amino acids long.

This chain connects TRBV12-3 or TRBV12-4 to TRBJ2-2; D is perhaps TRBD1 (6 bases). The CDR3 extends over 12 amino acids. The V end was cut by 5 bases, the J end by 6 bases, with 7 bases between. CDR3 in amino acids: CASSGTPGELFF. The DNA for the CDR3 is TGTGCCAGCAGTGGGACACCCGGGGAGCTGTTTTTT.

This clonotype was observed a few times. The chain links TRBV11-2 to TRBJ1-1; 11 nucleotides line up with TRBD1. Germline CDR1 and CDR2: SGHAT and FQNNGV. The CDR3 length is 18 residues. Trimming removed 4 bases from V and 1 base from J; junction bases left unmatched: 11. The CDR3, as DNA: TGTGCCAGCAGCTCACGGATCGGACAGGGGGCCGGGAACACTGAAGCTTTCTTT. Translation: CASSSRIGQGAGNTEAFF.

The genes are TRBV19 and TRBJ1-5, with 8 bases fitting TRBD1. Germline V lookup: CDR1 LNHDA, CDR2 SQIVND (reference sequence). The V gene end was trimmed by 5 bases and the J gene end by 2 bases; junction bases not matched to a gene: 8. This CDR3 spans 16 amino acids. CDR3 sequence (DNA): TGTGCCAGTAGTTCCGACAGGGGAAAAGGCAATCAGCCCCAGCATTTT. Encoded protein: CASSSDRGKGNQPQHF.

The chain employs TRBV5-1 and TRBJ2-3; either TRBD1 or TRBD2 may supply D (6 bases each). CDR3 length: 15 residues. V lost 4 bases, J lost 0 bases, and 12 bases lay in between. Per germline, CDR1 SGHRS and CDR2 YFSETQ. The CDR3 region is CASSRTGTSTDTQYF. CDR3 coding DNA: TGCGCCAGCAGCCGTACAGGGACTAGCACAGATACGCAGTATTTT.

This chain joins TRBV12-3 or TRBV12-4 and TRBJ2-7; no clear D. Trimming pared 3 bases from V and 2 bases from J, leaving 11 bases between. The CDR3 sequence is 14 residues long. CDR3 bases: TGTGCCAGCAGTTTCGGTAGGCGTGCCTACGAGCAGTACTTC. Protein: CASSFGRRAYEQYF.

V gene TRBV28 combines with J gene TRBJ1-2; 7 bases align to TRBD1. The CDR3 has 15 amino acids. After removal of 5 bases from V and 4 bases from J, the junction contained 10 bases not matched to a gene. Germline CDR1 is MDHEN and CDR2 is SYDVKM. The CDR3 DNA follows: TGTGCCAGCAGTCCCCCAGACAGGGCCCCCTATGGCTACACCTTC. This codes for CASSPPDRAPYGYTF.

The J gene is TRBJ2-7, the V gene TRBV20-1; D might be TRBD1 or TRBD2, each matching 5 bases. The V end lost 2 bases, the J end lost 5 bases, and 10 bases lay between the germline ends. The CDR3 sequence is 12 residues long. From germline, CDR1 is DFQATT and CDR2 SNEGSKA (reference sequence). CDR3 loop: CSARPGTNEQYF. In DNA, the CDR3 is TGCAGTGCTAGACCCGGGACCAACGAGCAGTACTTC.

The CDR3 spells CAISAGGETQYF. The CDR3 DNA follows: TGTGCCATCAGTGCGGGGGGAGAGACCCAGTACTTC. The chain has TRBV10-3 and TRBJ2-5; TRBD2 aligns across 7 bases. CDR3 length: 12 amino acids. The ends lost 4 bases at V and 4 bases at J; junction bases unmatched: 0. The V gene's germline CDR1 is ENHRY and CDR2 SYGVKD.

The chain carries TRBV19 and TRBJ2-2; D might be TRBD2 (6 bases). Germline V CDR1 and CDR2: LNHDA, SQIVND (reference sequence). The V end lost 3 bases, the J end lost 4 bases, and 12 bases lay between the germline ends. The CDR3 spans 15 residues. CDR3 protein: CASSILRGSTGELFF. The CDR3 nucleotides read TGTGCCAGTAGTATTCTCCGGGGGAGCACCGGGGAGCTGTTTTTT. The entire variable domain, with the rest obtained from reference TRBV19 and TRBJ2-2, is as follows: DGGITQSPKYLFRKEGQNVTLSCEQNLNHDAMYWYRQDPGQGLRLIYYSQIVNDFQKGDIAEGYSVSREKKESFPLTVTSAQKNPTAFYLCASSILRGSTGELFFGEGSRLTVL.

This clonotype was found a few times. The chain links TRBV28 to TRBJ1-2, with D possibly matching TRBD1 (6 bases). With 2 bases removed from V and 4 bases from J, the gap between germline ends came to 11 bases. The CDR3 spans 14 residues. Germline V lookup: CDR1 MDHEN, CDR2 SYDVKM. CDR3 in DNA: TGTGCCAGCAGTTTACAACAGGGTGGCTATGGCTACACCTTC. As protein: CASSLQQGGYGYTF.

This clonotype was detected only a few times. CDR3 DNA: TGTGCCAGCAGTTCCGTAGGCAATCAGCCCCAGCATTTT. Amino acids: CASSSVGNQPQHF. The chain uses TRBV28 and TRBJ1-5; D is undetermined. Germline-derived CDR1 and CDR2 are MDHEN and SYDVKM. V was cut by 4 bases and J by 2 bases, with 6 bases left in between. The CDR3 length is 13 residues.

This clonotype has more than one count but fewer than ten. The chain links TRBV28 to TRBJ2-7, with TRBD1 identical over 10 bases. The CDR3 is 15 amino acids. Unmatched junction bases numbered 7, after V lost 5 bases and J lost 3 bases. In germline, CDR1 is MDHEN, CDR2 SYDVKM. CDR3 in amino acids: CASSADRGRLYEQYF. The CDR3 DNA sequence: TGTGCCAGCAGTGCCGACAGGGGGCGCCTCTACGAGCAGTACTTC.

The J gene is TRBJ2-6, the V gene TRBV20-1; D assignment may be TRBD1 or TRBD2 (5 bases each). The CDR3 consists of 16 residues. With 6 bases removed from V and 0 bases from J, the gap between germline ends came to 15 bases. The germline CDR1 and CDR2 sequences are DFQATT and SNEGSKA (reference sequence). CDR3 bases: TGCAGTGCCAGTCCCGGGACGACCTCTGGGGCCAACGTCCTGACTTTC. This codes for CSASPGTTSGANVLTF.